These 30 T cell receptor beta chains share one sample of origin, sequenced in a study of T cell responses to AZD1222 COVID-19 vaccine. Assay: immunoSEQ multiplex PCR; the TCRdb copy retains only in-frame clones and omits some. This table has fewer than 95,000 clones, over 75% appearing once. This specimen consisted of peripheral blood, obtained 28 days after the second AZD1222 dose. The origin of the receptors is an adult who received the AZD1222 COVID-19 vaccine.

CDR3 in amino acids: CASSSGTSGFSYEQYF. CDR3 nucleotides: TGTGCCAGCAGCAGCGGGACTAGCGGGTTCTCCTACGAGCAGTACTTC. The V call is TRBV5-4, the J call TRBJ2-7; TRBD2 aligns across 12 bases. The CDR3 consists of 16 residues. CDR1 is SGHNT and CDR2 is YYREEE in the germline V gene (reference sequence). The trim removed 4 bases at V and 0 bases at J, leaving 5 bases unmatched.

Only one count was recorded for this clone. This chain connects TRBV5-4 to TRBJ1-2; tentative D call: TRBD1 (5 bases). CDR3 length equals 15 residues. Between the trimmed V and J ends, which lost 3 bases and 7 bases, there was a span of 19 bases. Per germline, CDR1 SGHNT and CDR2 YYREEE (reference sequence). CDR3 sequence (DNA): TGTGCCAGCAGCTCCCGCCAGGGTTTTTCGGGTGGCTACACCTTC. Its translation is CASSSRQGFSGGYTF.

The chain has TRBV6-5 and TRBJ1-1; no firm D call. Germline V lookup: CDR1 MNHEY, CDR2 SVGAGI. Trimming left V 5 bases short and J 3 bases short, with 13 bases between. The CDR3 is 14 residues long. Here the CDR3 DNA reads TGTGCCAGCAGTCCCCCAGGAGCGGACACTGAAGCTTTCTTT. Its protein is CASSPPGADTEAFF.

V usage is TRBV25-1 and J usage is TRBJ1-5, with TRBD1 matching 7 bases. CDR1 is MGHDK and CDR2 is SYGVNS in the germline V gene. CDR3 length: 15 amino acids. V lost 4 bases to trimming and J lost 9 bases; unmatched junction nucleotides: 12. CDR3 amino acids: CASSALRDSPRPQHF. DNA of the CDR3: TGTGCCAGCAGTGCGCTTCGGGACAGCCCTAGGCCCCAGCATTTT. The variable domain in full, with the rest retrieved from reference TRBV25-1 and TRBJ1-5, is EADIYQTPRYLVIGTGKKITLECSQTMGHDKMYWYQQDPGMELHLIHYSYGVNSTEKGDLSSESTVSRIRTEHFPLTLESARPSHTSQYLCASSALRDSPRPQHFGDGTRLSIL.

J is TRBJ1-2 and V is TRBV11-2, with TRBD1 matching over 9 bases. CDR1 is SGHAT and CDR2 is FQNNGV in the germline V gene. V was clipped by 4 bases and J by 6 bases; unmatched bases: 12. The CDR3 length is 16 residues. CDR3: CASSSYRDRARNGYTF. The CDR3 DNA reads as TGTGCCAGCAGCTCATACCGGGACAGGGCTAGGAATGGCTACACCTTC.

The chain couples TRBV4-1 to TRBJ1-1; D unresolved. This CDR3 is built from 15 residues. Germline lookup yields CDR1 MGHRA and CDR2 YSYEKL. V gave up 1 base and J gave up 2 bases, with 11 bases separating them. CDR3 bases: TGCGCCAGCAGCCAAGCCGGACTGGGAAACACTGAAGCTTTCTTT. The encoded protein is CASSQAGLGNTEAFF.

This clone was detected only once. The chain is built from TRBV7-4 and TRBJ1-3, with 7 positions matching TRBD1. J was trimmed by 1 base and V by 5 bases; bases with no gene match: 11. Per the germline V gene, CDR1 is SGHVT and CDR2 is SQSDAQ. This CDR3 region has 17 residues. DNA of the CDR3: TGTGCCAGCAGCCCCAAGGGGGCGGTGGTGTCTGGAAACACCATATATTTT. This encodes CASSPKGAVVSGNTIYF.

This chain joins TRBV7-9 and TRBJ1-4; D call uncertain. Germline loops: CDR1 SEHNR, CDR2 FQNEAQ (reference sequence). The CDR3 consists of 13 residues. Trimming took 5 bases from V and 8 from J, leaving 12 bases between them. In DNA form, the CDR3 reads TGTGCCAGCAGCCACCCCGGGATCGAAAAACTGTTTTTT. It is translated as CASSHPGIEKLFF.

The chain is built from TRBV19 and TRBJ1-1; tentatively, D is TRBD1 (5 bases). This CDR3 region has 13 residues. Trimming took 5 bases from V and 0 from J, leaving 7 bases between them. Germline V gene lookup returns CDR1 LNHDA and CDR2 SQIVND (reference sequence). The CDR3 DNA reads as TGTGCCAGTAGTGCACAGGTGAACACTGAAGCTTTCTTT. This translates into CASSAQVNTEAFF.

The genes are TRBV6-1 and TRBJ1-5; D may be TRBD1 (5 bases). This CDR3 contains 17 residues. V lost 4 bases and J 2 bases, leaving 18 bases between the germline ends. In germline, CDR1 is MNHNS, CDR2 SASEGT. The CDR3 reads CASSAREGRGGNQPQHF. As DNA, the CDR3 is TGTGCCAGCAGTGCCAGGGAGGGAAGGGGTGGCAATCAGCCCCAGCATTTT.

This clone was picked up a small number of times. Written as DNA, the CDR3 is TGTGCCAGCAGCCCATGGGACCCCGGCCAGCCCCAGCATTTT. Its protein is CASSPWDPGQPQHF. This chain joins TRBV7-9 and TRBJ1-5; D is perhaps TRBD1 (5 bases). Deletions cut 5 bases from V and 7 bases from J, with 15 bases between. The CDR3 covers 14 residues. Germline V gene lookup returns CDR1 SEHNR and CDR2 FQNEAQ (reference sequence).

The rearrangement joins TRBV15 to TRBJ1-2; D is undetermined. Per germline, CDR1 LNHNV and CDR2 YYDKDF (reference sequence). This CDR3 comprises 17 residues. V lost 0 bases to trimming and J lost 3 bases, with 17 bases between them. DNA of the CDR3: TGTGCCACCAGCAGAGATCCGGCCGGCCTCTCCTACTATGGCTACACCTTC. Protein product: CATSRDPAGLSYYGYTF.

The chain uses TRBV7-9 and TRBJ1-2; 7 nucleotides match TRBD1. J lost 4 bases, V lost 1 base, and 0 bases had no gene match. The CDR3 contains 13 residues. Germline CDR1 is SEHNR and CDR2 is FQNEAQ (reference sequence). CDR3 nucleotide sequence: TGTGCCAGCAGCTTAGAGGGGGCCTATGGCTACACCTTC. Residues: CASSLEGAYGYTF.

J is TRBJ2-4 and V is TRBV5-1; 9 bases line up with TRBD2. This CDR3 spans 18 amino acids. Germline CDR1 and CDR2: SGHRS and YFSETQ. V shed 1 base and J 0 bases; nucleotides not matched to a gene: 8. CDR3: CASSLRRAGGPAKNIQYF. As DNA, the CDR3 is TGCGCCAGCAGCTTGAGAAGAGCGGGGGGCCCAGCCAAAAACATTCAGTACTTC.

This rearrangement joins TRBV3-1 (or the pseudogene TRBV3-2) to TRBJ1-2; maybe TRBD1 (6 bases). Germline assignment: CDR1 LGHDT and CDR2 YNNKEL (reference sequence). V lost 1 base to trimming and J lost 0 bases, with 18 bases between them. The CDR3 totals 18 residues. In DNA, the CDR3 is TGTGCCAGCAGCCAAGCTTTTTACAGGGATGGGGCTAACTATGGCTACACCTTC. Protein: CASSQAFYRDGANYGYTF.

This clone was detected a few times. The V gene is TRBV10-2, the J gene TRBJ1-1; a weak D match, TRBD1 (5 bases). Germline assignment: CDR1 WSHSY and CDR2 SAAADI. The ends were cut back, 7 bases at V and 5 bases at J, with 8 bases in the middle. CDR3 length: 11 residues. The CDR3 protein is CASMEGTEAFF. For the CDR3, the DNA is TGCGCCAGCATGGAGGGGACTGAAGCTTTCTTT.

CDR3 protein: CASSFREGSTEAFF. Written as DNA, the CDR3 is TGTGCCAGCAGTTTCCGGGAGGGGTCCACTGAAGCTTTCTTT. V gene TRBV6-5 combines with J gene TRBJ1-1; possible D gene TRBD1, 5 bases. Trimming took 4 bases from V and 4 from J, leaving 13 bases between them. Germline V gene sequence: CDR1 MNHEY, CDR2 SVGAGI. This CDR3 spans 14 amino acids.

The V and J genes are TRBV18 and TRBJ2-3; a weak D match, TRBD1 (5 bases). Trimming pared 2 bases from V and 5 bases from J, leaving 8 bases between. Germline V gives CDR1 KGHSH, CDR2 LQKENI. This CDR3 comprises 13 residues. The CDR3 DNA reads TGTGCCAGCTCACCAATACAGGTAGATACGCAGTATTTT. It encodes CASSPIQVDTQYF. The variable domain in full, with the rest retrieved from reference TRBV18 and TRBJ2-3, is NAGVMQNPRHLVRRRGQEARLRCSPMKGHSHVYWYRQLPEEGLKFMVYLQKENIIDESGMPKERFSAEFPKEGPSILRIQQVVRGDSAAYFCASSPIQVDTQYFGPGTRLTVL.

V gene TRBV19 combines with J gene TRBJ1-3; unclear D gene. This CDR3 region has 14 residues. V lost 4 bases and J lost 0, with 7 bases in between. Germline V gene lookup returns CDR1 LNHDA and CDR2 SQIVND (reference sequence). The CDR3 region has the DNA TGTGCCAGTAGTAGCGGAGGCTCTGGAAACACCATATATTTT. It specifies CASSSGGSGNTIYF.

The rearrangement uses TRBV30 and TRBJ1-3; D unclear. The CDR3 has 13 amino acids. Deletions cut 3 bases from V and 1 base from J, with 7 bases between. Germline lookup yields CDR1 GTSNPN and CDR2 SVGIG (reference sequence). CDR3 DNA: TGTGCCTGGAGAGAGGGTTCTGGAAACACCATATATTTT. Its protein is CAWREGSGNTIYF. Full variable domain (remainder filled in from reference TRBV30 and TRBJ1-3): SQTIHQWPATLVQPVGSPLSLECTVEGTSNPNLYWYRQAAGRGLQLLFYSVGIGQISSEVPQNLSASRPQDRQFILSSKKLLLSDSGFYLCAWREGSGNTIYFGEGSWLTVV.

This clone appeared once. The chain combines TRBV12-3 or TRBV12-4 with TRBJ1-4; D uncertain. Between the trimmed V and J ends, which lost 2 bases and 14 bases, there was a span of 12 bases. The CDR3 runs to 12 residues. The DNA for the CDR3 is TGTGCCAGCAGTTTACTTCACCATACTCTGTTTTTT. Residues: CASSLLHHTLFF.

The chain links TRBV10-1 to TRBJ2-1; a weak D match, TRBD2 (7 bases). The CDR3 totals 14 residues. The V end lost 4 bases, the J end lost 7 bases, and 14 bases lay between the germline ends. CDR1 and CDR2 (germline): WNHNN, SYGVQD (reference sequence). The CDR3 is CASSAGGRWNEQFF. The CDR3 bases are TGCGCCAGCAGTGCCGGGGGGCGGTGGAATGAGCAGTTCTTC.

This clone was counted a single time. This sequence joins TRBV11-2 and TRBJ1-1; D is possibly TRBD1 (5 bases). The germline V gene encodes CDR1 SGHAT and CDR2 FQNNGV. CDR3 length equals 14 residues. Deletions cut 3 bases from V and 4 bases from J, with 12 bases between. The DNA of the CDR3 is TGTGCCAGCAGCTTTACAGGCGGGGGCACTGAAGCTTTCTTT. As protein: CASSFTGGGTEAFF.

The chain carries TRBV7-2 and TRBJ2-2; TRBD1 might be the D (6 bases). Looked up from germline, CDR1 is SGHTA and CDR2 is FQGNSA. V lost 7 bases, J lost 1 base, and 10 bases lay in between. CDR3 length equals 14 residues. CDR3 sequence: CASIRDKNTGELFF. The CDR3 region has the DNA TGTGCCAGCATTCGGGACAAGAACACCGGGGAGCTGTTTTTT. Using reference TRBV7-2 and TRBJ2-2 for the parts outside the CDR3, the full variable domain is GAGVSQSPSNKVTEKGKDVELRCDPISGHTALYWYRQSLGQGLEFLIYFQGNSAPDKSGLPSDRFSAERTGGSVSTLTIQRTQQEDSAVYLCASIRDKNTGELFFGEGSRLTVL.

The chain has TRBV19 and TRBJ1-2; D gene uncertain. The V gene lost 7 bases and the J gene lost 4 bases, with 16 bases spanning the gap. CDR3 length equals 14 residues. Germline V lookup: CDR1 LNHDA, CDR2 SQIVND (reference sequence). The CDR3 region is CASTRSGSRYGYTF. CDR3 coding DNA: TGTGCCAGTACCCGATCGGGCTCCCGCTATGGCTACACCTTC.

V is TRBV12-3 or TRBV12-4 and J is TRBJ1-1; D is unclear. The CDR3 is 13 residues long. Deletions cut 4 bases from V and 2 bases from J, with 8 bases between. The CDR3 nucleotides are TGTGCCAGCAGTTATCCTCCTAACACTGAAGCTTTCTTT. Its translation: CASSYPPNTEAFF.

This rearrangement joins TRBV9 to TRBJ1-6, with a tentative D call TRBD1 (5 bases). The CDR3 has 15 residues. V dropped 0 bases and J dropped 7 bases, with 11 bases sitting between them. Looked up from germline, CDR1 is SGDLS and CDR2 is YYNGEE. The CDR3 loop is CASSVVPDTNSPLHF. CDR3 in DNA: TGTGCCAGCAGCGTAGTTCCGGACACAAATTCACCCCTCCACTTT.

The chain links TRBV7-9 to TRBJ1-4; D is possibly TRBD1 (6 bases). Trimming removed 5 bases at V and 7 bases at J, with 17 bases between. This CDR3 spans 15 amino acids. Germline V gene data show CDR1 as SEHNR and CDR2 as FQNEAQ (reference sequence). DNA of the CDR3: TGTGCCAGCAGCCCCCAAACAGGGTCTGGTGAAAAACTGTTTTTT. This codes for CASSPQTGSGEKLFF.

This clone was recorded a few times. The gene calls are TRBV6-5 and TRBJ1-3; D not resolved. Germline V CDR1 and CDR2: MNHEY, SVGAGI. Trimming removed 11 bases from V and 4 bases from J, with 12 bases in between. This CDR3 comprises 12 residues. As DNA, the CDR3 is TGTGCCGGTCCAAGATTAGGAAACACCATATATTTT. Translated: CAGPRLGNTIYF.

V is TRBV9 and J is TRBJ1-1; D gene unclear. The V end lost 3 bases, the J end lost 2 bases, and 8 bases lay between the germline ends. Germline CDR1 reads SGDLS; CDR2 reads YYNGEE. This CDR3 comprises 13 residues. The CDR3 DNA is TGTGCCAGCAGCGGCTACACCAACACTGAAGCTTTCTTT. Its protein is CASSGYTNTEAFF.